Below, 13 T cell receptor beta chains from the same sample are listed, as sequenced in a study of T cell responses to AZD1222 COVID-19 vaccine. The assay was immunoSEQ multiplex PCR, and TCRdb's table has in-frame clones only and misses some. This table holds about 150,000 clones, more than 90% found once. The sample here was peripheral blood, taken 28 days after the second AZD1222 dose. The receptors originated from an adult who received the AZD1222 COVID-19 vaccine.

The chain combines TRBV3-1 (or the pseudogene TRBV3-2) with TRBJ2-5; no clear D gene. The V gene lost 4 bases and the J gene lost 4 bases, with 19 bases spanning the gap. Germline lookup yields CDR1 LGHDT and CDR2 YNNKEL (reference sequence). The CDR3 covers 16 residues. DNA of the CDR3: TGTGCCAGCAGCCTCACCCGGGTTGCCAGTGGAGAGACCCAGTACTTC. Encoded protein: CASSLTRVASGETQYF.

The chain joins TRBV5-5 to TRBJ1-1; TRBD1 is a possible D gene (5 bases). Trimming took 2 bases from V and 4 from J, leaving 9 bases between them. The CDR3 totals 13 residues. Germline CDR1 is SGHKS and CDR2 is YYEKEE (reference sequence). For the CDR3, the DNA is TGTGCCAGCAGCTTCGTCGGGGGCACTGAAGCTTTCTTT. Its translation: CASSFVGGTEAFF.

This chain links TRBV19 with TRBJ2-1; 10 nucleotides line up with TRBD2. This CDR3 has 16 amino acids. Germline loops: CDR1 LNHDA, CDR2 SQIVND (reference sequence). Trimming cost V 0 bases and J 7 bases; bases outside gene matches: 6. The CDR3 region has the DNA TGTGCCAGTAGTATAGATCTAGCGGGGGCCAGAAATGAGCAGTTCTTC. Its protein product is CASSIDLAGARNEQFF.

A few counts support this clone. The chain employs TRBV2 and TRBJ1-1; the D gene is possibly TRBD1 (6 bases). From germline, CDR1 is SNHLY and CDR2 FYNNEI. The CDR3 loop spans 13 amino acids. The ends were cut back, 9 bases at V and 2 bases at J, with 13 bases in the middle. This CDR3 is CARRTERNTEAFF. The CDR3 nucleotides are TGTGCCAGAAGGACAGAGAGAAACACTGAAGCTTTCTTT. Drawing the rest from reference TRBV2 and TRBJ1-1, the complete variable domain is EPEVTQTPSHQVTQMGQEVILRCVPISNHLYFYWYRQILGQKVEFLVSFYNNEISEKSEIFDDQFSVERPDGSNFTLKIRSTKLEDSAMYFCARRTERNTEAFFGQGTRLTVV.

The rearrangement links TRBV30 to TRBJ2-7; maybe TRBD2 (5 bases). CDR3 length: 12 residues. CDR1 and CDR2 (germline): GTSNPN, SVGIG (reference sequence). Trimming took off 2 bases at V and 4 bases at J, with 9 bases between the two ends. CDR3 nucleotide sequence: TGTGCCTGGAGTTATGGACTTTACGAGCAGTACTTC. It translates to CAWSYGLYEQYF.

This chain links TRBV4-1 with TRBJ1-1, with D perhaps TRBD1 (5 bases). CDR1 is MGHRA and CDR2 is YSYEKL in the germline V gene. V dropped 5 bases and J dropped 1 base, with 14 bases sitting between them. The CDR3 spans 15 residues. The CDR3 nucleotides are TGCGCCAGCAGCGAAGGCTACAGGCCGAACACTGAAGCTTTCTTT. It translates to CASSEGYRPNTEAFF.

This chain uses TRBV27 with TRBJ1-5; 9 bases fit TRBD1. The V and J ends lost 5 bases and 2 bases, in that order; junction bases with no gene match: 16. Germline CDR1 MNHEY, CDR2 SMNVEV (reference sequence). CDR3 length equals 19 residues. The CDR3 DNA reads as TGTGCCAGCAGTCCCTCCCTAAACAACAGGGGGCCTCGCAATCAGCCCCAGCATTTT. Translation gives CASSPSLNNRGPRNQPQHF.

This clone is a singleton in its sample. The V and J genes are TRBV2 and TRBJ2-6; maybe TRBD1 (6 bases). The ends were cut back, 7 bases at V and 4 bases at J, with 14 bases in the middle. The CDR3 loop spans 15 amino acids. Per the germline V gene, CDR1 is SNHLY and CDR2 is FYNNEI. The CDR3 loop reads CASTETGTGANVLTF. The CDR3 nucleotides read TGTGCCAGCACCGAAACAGGGACCGGGGCCAACGTCCTGACTTTC. Full variable domain (remainder filled in from reference TRBV2 and TRBJ2-6): EPEVTQTPSHQVTQMGQEVILRCVPISNHLYFYWYRQILGQKVEFLVSFYNNEISEKSEIFDDQFSVERPDGSNFTLKIRSTKLEDSAMYFCASTETGTGANVLTFGAGSRLTVL.

V gene TRBV3-1 (or the pseudogene TRBV3-2) combines with J gene TRBJ2-7; D gene unclear. Trimming stripped 4 bases from V and 4 bases from J, with 20 bases between. The CDR3 is 16 residues long. Per the germline V gene, CDR1 is LGHDT and CDR2 is YNNKEL (reference sequence). The CDR3 DNA reads TGTGCCAGCAGCCGATATCCAGGCCTGGAAGCTTACGAGCAGTACTTC. It specifies CASSRYPGLEAYEQYF.

This chain uses TRBV11-2 with TRBJ2-7, with a possible D match to TRBD1 (6 bases). The V end was cut by 4 bases, the J end by 2 bases, with 15 bases between. Germline loops: CDR1 SGHAT, CDR2 FQNNGV. The CDR3 runs to 15 residues. The CDR3 region is CASSSDRTLAYEQYF. CDR3 in DNA: TGTGCCAGCAGCTCAGACAGGACCCTCGCCTACGAGCAGTACTTC.

The chain employs TRBV30 and TRBJ1-5; D is perhaps TRBD1 (5 bases). Trimming cost V 2 bases and J 3 bases, with 8 bases left between them. The CDR3 extends over 13 amino acids. Germline V gene lookup returns CDR1 GTSNPN and CDR2 SVGIG (reference sequence). DNA of the CDR3: TGTGCCTGGAGTACCGGGGCCAATCAGCCCCAGCATTTT. Its translation is CAWSTGANQPQHF.

The chain employs TRBV7-3 and TRBJ2-2; a possible D gene is TRBD2 (6 bases). The CDR3 is made up of 16 amino acids. Germline V gene sequence: CDR1 SGHTA, CDR2 FQGTGA. Trimming cost V 5 bases and J 2 bases, with 15 bases left between them. The CDR3 coding sequence is TGTGCCAGCAGCCCCCAACAAGCGGGTAACACCGGGGAGCTGTTTTTT. It specifies CASSPQQAGNTGELFF.

The rearrangement uses TRBV6-6 and TRBJ1-1, with D unclear. This CDR3 has 13 amino acids. Trimming stripped 7 bases from V and 6 bases from J, with 15 bases between. CDR1 MNHNY and CDR2 SVGAGI come from the germline V gene (reference sequence). The CDR3 DNA sequence: TGTGCCAGCACCCGGACGGTCCCTCCTGAAGCTTTCTTT. Translation gives CASTRTVPPEAFF.